This T cell receptor beta chain was obtained from a study of PD-L1 blockade in urothelial cancer (dated 2017 in TCRdb). Study-level background: All patients started therapy at some point between 2014 and 2016 and received atezolizumab 1,200 mg intravenously every 3 weeks. Several patients reached durable clinical benefit, while some 20 patients did not. An ECOG performance status of 0 or 1 was recorded for the patients, and 0 to 3 prior chemotherapy regimens had been received by the patients. Blood samples gave a median of 141,255 T cells and approximately 80,000 unique TCRs, with a median clonality of roughly 0.081. Blood samples were analyzed 3 weeks after the start of treatment (second dose) and 6 weeks after the start of treatment. Durable clinical benefit was defined as a progression-free survival longer than 6 months, and TCR features were additionally tested against progression-free survival and overall survival. TCR sequencing covered pretreatment tumor samples and matched, serially collected peripheral blood taken before and after atezolizumab treatment. The study, an exploratory multi-omic analysis, examined somatic, immune and clinical correlates of response to PD-L1 blockade with atezolizumab in urothelial cancer. Whole exome sequencing and RNA sequencing of pretreatment tumors were performed alongside TCR sequencing in the same patients. About nine tenths of the roughly 29 patients were identified as males with urothelial cancer of bladder origin, and a prior smoking history was reported by 18 of 29 patients. Just over 28 patients had pretreatment blood TCR-seq, about 24 had at least one posttreatment blood collection, and about 24 had tumor TCR-seq. What the work shows at the level of the full study, not this receptor alone: A pretreatment peripheral blood TCR clonality below the median was linked to improved progression-free and overall survival. Because of the small sample size (n ≈ 28) and the many exploratory analyses performed, the results are intended to be regarded as hypothesis-generating. Greater expansion of tumor-associated TCR clones in peripheral blood 3 weeks after the start of treatment was observed in patients with durable benefit (n ≈ 22, p = 0.022).

The time point label corresponds to: pretreatment peripheral blood. A total of around 30 patients with locally advanced or metastatic urothelial carcinoma, treated at Memorial Sloan Kettering on a trial protocol, made up the cohort. Peripheral blood mononuclear cells were collected pretreatment and during treatment, at between 1 and 8 total time points per patient. The Qiagen DNeasy Blood extraction kit was used to purify genomic DNA from total PBMCs and from tumor samples. Collected pretreatment and during treatment, PBMCs were isolated and stored as previously described. Each PCR received spiked-in synthetic TCR analog templates so that absolute template abundance could be estimated from read counts. Using the immunoSEQ assay, TCRbeta CDR3 regions were amplified from genomic DNA with bias-controlled V and J gene primers. Sequencing of rearranged TCRbeta segments was performed at approximately 20X coverage. The authors' pipeline ran thus. Clustering was used to correct sequencing errors, and CDR3s were annotated against IMGT so that V, D and J genes could be assigned. Out-of-frame and stop-codon sequences were excluded, and only productive TCRbeta rearrangements were used in downstream analyses. To compute clonality, Shannon entropy was normalized by the log of the number of unique productive sequences and then subtracted from one. Fisher's exact test with Benjamini-Hochberg correction, using a cutoff of adjusted p below 0.01, was how clones that differed between time points or between blood and tumor were identified. TCRdb took over this immuneACCESS table, retaining in-frame rearrangements with V and J assigned. Such tables are incomplete; in checked studies, under half of the missing clones stem from an unresolved V gene, and the remainder is unexplained. The DNA gave D and trimming, while V, J and clone size come from that table. The sample profile shows about 56,000 clones; over 75% of them were found once. The leading ten clones occupy 15% to 18% of the sample.

Worth noting for this clone: Its recognized antigen is unknown. No base quality values were provided; no much bigger clone lies one nucleotide off.

Taken from cysteine to phenylalanine, the CDR3 has 15 residues. Only the CDR3 part of the read is kept: 45 bases, read in frame from the first base. V is reduced by 4 bases and J by 3 bases, leaving a spacing of 16 bases between them. Via the germline V gene (reference sequence), CDR1 is SGHNT and CDR2 YYREEE. This TCR came from a man aged 70-80 years with urothelial cancer. The sequencing used PBMCs, collected around atezolizumab (anti-PD-L1) treatment. The chain is encoded by TRBV5-4 joined to TRBJ1-1; TRBD1 is a possible D gene, resting on 6 matching bases. The DNA sequence reads TGTGCCAGCAGCATACAGGGAGTGGTCTACACTGAAGCTTTCTTT. Its protein is CASSIQGVVYTEAFF.